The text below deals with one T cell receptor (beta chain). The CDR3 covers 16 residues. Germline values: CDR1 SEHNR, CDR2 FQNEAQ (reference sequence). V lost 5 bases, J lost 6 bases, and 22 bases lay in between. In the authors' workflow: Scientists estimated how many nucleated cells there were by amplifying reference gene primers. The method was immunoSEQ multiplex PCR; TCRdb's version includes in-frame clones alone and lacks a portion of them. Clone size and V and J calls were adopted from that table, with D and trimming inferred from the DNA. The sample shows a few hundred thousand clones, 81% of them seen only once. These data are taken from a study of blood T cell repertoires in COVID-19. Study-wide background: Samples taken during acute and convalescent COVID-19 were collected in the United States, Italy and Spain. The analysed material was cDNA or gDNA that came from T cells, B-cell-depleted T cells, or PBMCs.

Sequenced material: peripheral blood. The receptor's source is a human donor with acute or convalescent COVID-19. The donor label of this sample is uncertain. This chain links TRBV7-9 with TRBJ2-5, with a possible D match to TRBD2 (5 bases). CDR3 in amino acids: CASSLSSRGLKKTQYF. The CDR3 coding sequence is TGTGCCAGCAGCCTGTCTTCACGAGGGCTTAAAAAGACCCAGTACTTC.